A selection of T cell receptor beta chains follows, all from one sample in a study of beta chain features in type 1 diabetes. Only in-frame clones appear in the TCRdb table, and some are missing; sequencing was by immunoSEQ multiplex PCR. This sample has 350,000 to 400,000 clones, with roughly 16% found just once. Material for sequencing was naive CD4+ T cells from blood. Receptor source: a young woman in good health. Both conserved end residues are part of each CDR3. The D gene is left open where the match is weak. Expanded clones get a size class; other rows say once, few or many, or leave the size out.

NA,TRBV7-9,TRBJ2-1,NA,TGTGCCAGCAGCTTATACCAGGCTGGGAATGAGCAGTTCTTC,CASSLYQAGNEQFF
NA,TRBV15,TRBJ2-2,NA,TGTGCCACCAGCAGAGGCTTAGCGGAAAGGGAGCTGTTTTTT,CATSRGLAERELFF
few,TRBV19,TRBJ2-5,TRBD1,TGTGTCGGCGTCACGGACAGGGCACAAGAGACCCAGTACTTC,CVGVTDRAQETQYF
NA,TRBV6-5,TRBJ2-5,NA,TGTGCCAGCAGTTACCGCAGGTTACAAGAGACCCAGTACTTC,CASSYRRLQETQYF
NA,TRBV19,TRBJ1-1,NA,TGTGCCAGTAGTCCGAGGGCGGTGAACACTGAAGCTTTCTTT,CASSPRAVNTEAFF
NA,TRBV18,TRBJ2-1,TRBD2,TGTGCCAGCTCATCGTGGACTAGTAGGTACGACAATGAGCAGTTCTTC,CASSSWTSRYDNEQFF
NA,TRBV19,TRBJ1-5,NA,TGTGCCAGTAGTATGACTCCTCAGCCCCAGCATTTT,CASSMTPQPQHF
few,TRBV30,TRBJ1-5,TRBD1,TGTGCCTGGAGAGCCGGGACAGGGGCTCAGCCCCAGCATTTT,CAWRAGTGAQPQHF
NA,TRBV7-2,TRBJ2-7,NA,TGTGCCAGCAGCTTAGGTTACCTAGCGAACGAGCAGTACTTC,CASSLGYLANEQYF
NA,TRBV28,TRBJ2-1,NA,TGTGCCAGCAGTGTAGGAGGTAGCGACTACTACAATGAGCAGTTCTTC,CASSVGGSDYYNEQFF
NA,TRBV25-1,TRBJ2-2,NA,TGTGCCAGCAAAAAACAATCCGGGACAAGGACCGGGGAGCTGTTTTTT,CASKKQSGTRTGELFF
NA,TRBV28,TRBJ1-1,TRBD1,TGTGCCAGCAGTTCCGGGACAGGGTCTGAAGGGAGCACTGAAGCTTTCTTT,CASSSGTGSEGSTEAFF
few,TRBV5-1,TRBJ2-7,TRBD1,TGCGCCAGCAGCACGACAGGGGCCGAGCAGTACTTC,CASSTTGAEQYF
NA,TRBV7-9,TRBJ2-7,TRBD2,TGTGCCAGCAGCCATCCCCTAGCGGGAGCTAGCTACGAGCAGTACTTC,CASSHPLAGASYEQYF
NA,TRBV28,TRBJ2-3,TRBD1,TGTGCCAGCTGTACAGGGGTGGACACAGATACGCAGTATTTT,CASCTGVDTDTQYF
few,TRBV30,TRBJ2-3,TRBD2,TGTGCCTGGAGTCTAACTAGCGGGAGATTTAGGAGCACAGATACGCAGTATTTT,CAWSLTSGRFRSTDTQYF
few,TRBV7-2,TRBJ2-5,TRBD1,TGTGCCAGCAGCTCGGGACAGCAAGAGACCCAGTACTTC,CASSSGQQETQYF
few,TRBV9,TRBJ2-2,TRBD1,TGTGCCAGCAGCGCGGCGTTACAGGGGACCGGGGAGCTGTTTTTT,CASSAALQGTGELFF
NA,TRBV30,TRBJ1-5,NA,TGTGCCTGGAGTGTACAGGGCAGGGGAAAGCAGCCCCAGCATTTT,CAWSVQGRGKQPQHF
few,TRBV5-1,TRBJ2-5,NA,TGCGCCAGCAGCTTAATGACAGGCCAAGAGACCCAGTACTTC,CASSLMTGQETQYF
few,TRBV7-9,TRBJ2-1,TRBD2,TGTGCCAGCAGCTTCCGGGCTAGCGGGAGTGGTGGTAATGAGCAGTTCTTC,CASSFRASGSGGNEQFF
few,TRBV7-2,TRBJ1-1,NA,TGTGCCAGCAGCTCACCCACACGGAGTGAAGCTTTCTTT,CASSSPTRSEAFF
few,TRBV9,TRBJ1-2,TRBD1,TGTGCCAGCAGCGTAGGACAGGGCCCAAACTATGGCTACACCTTC,CASSVGQGPNYGYTF
few,TRBV7-2,TRBJ2-3,NA,TGTGCCAGCAGCTTAAAGAGGCCGGTTGCGTCCACAGATACGCAGTATTTT,CASSLKRPVASTDTQYF
few,TRBV7-9,TRBJ1-1,NA,TGTGCCAGCAGCTCAGTTGGAGGCTGGAACACTGAAGCTTTCTTT,CASSSVGGWNTEAFF
NA,TRBV18,TRBJ2-1,NA,TGTGCCAGCTCACCACCGGGCGTAGGGAGCGAGCAGTTCTTC,CASSPPGVGSEQFF
few,TRBV7-2,TRBJ2-3,TRBD2,TGTGCCAGCAGCTTAAGACTAGCGGGTATCACAGATACGCAGTATTTT,CASSLRLAGITDTQYF
few,TRBV20-1,TRBJ2-7,NA,TGCAGTGCTGTAACAGGTTACGAGCAGTACTTC,CSAVTGYEQYF
NA,TRBV6-5,TRBJ2-7,TRBD2,TGTGCCAGCAGAATGGGCGGGAGGGCCTCCTACGAGCAGTACTTC,CASRMGGRASYEQYF
few,TRBV6-1,TRBJ2-6,TRBD2,TGTGCCAGCAGGGGGGGGGAAGCTGGGGCCAACGTCCTGACTTTC,CASRGGEAGANVLTF
NA,TRBV7-9,TRBJ1-1,NA,TGTGCCAGCAGCTTAAGCACAGGTGAAGCTTTCTTT,CASSLSTGEAFF